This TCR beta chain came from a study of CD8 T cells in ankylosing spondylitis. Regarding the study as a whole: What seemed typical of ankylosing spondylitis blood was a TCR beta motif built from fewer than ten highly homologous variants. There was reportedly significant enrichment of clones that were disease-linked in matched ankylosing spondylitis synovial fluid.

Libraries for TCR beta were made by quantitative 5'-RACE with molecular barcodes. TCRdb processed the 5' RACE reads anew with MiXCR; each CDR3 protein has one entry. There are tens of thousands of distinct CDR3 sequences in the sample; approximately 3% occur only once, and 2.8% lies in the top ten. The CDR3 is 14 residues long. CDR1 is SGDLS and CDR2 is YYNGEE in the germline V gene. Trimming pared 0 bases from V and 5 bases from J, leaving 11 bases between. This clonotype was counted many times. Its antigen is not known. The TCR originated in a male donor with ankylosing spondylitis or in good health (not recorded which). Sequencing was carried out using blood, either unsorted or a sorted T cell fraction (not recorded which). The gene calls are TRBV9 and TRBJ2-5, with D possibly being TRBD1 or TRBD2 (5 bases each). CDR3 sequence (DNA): TGTGCCAGCAGCGTAGGGTCCTGGGGGGAGACCCAGTACTTC. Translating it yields CASSVGSWGETQYF.